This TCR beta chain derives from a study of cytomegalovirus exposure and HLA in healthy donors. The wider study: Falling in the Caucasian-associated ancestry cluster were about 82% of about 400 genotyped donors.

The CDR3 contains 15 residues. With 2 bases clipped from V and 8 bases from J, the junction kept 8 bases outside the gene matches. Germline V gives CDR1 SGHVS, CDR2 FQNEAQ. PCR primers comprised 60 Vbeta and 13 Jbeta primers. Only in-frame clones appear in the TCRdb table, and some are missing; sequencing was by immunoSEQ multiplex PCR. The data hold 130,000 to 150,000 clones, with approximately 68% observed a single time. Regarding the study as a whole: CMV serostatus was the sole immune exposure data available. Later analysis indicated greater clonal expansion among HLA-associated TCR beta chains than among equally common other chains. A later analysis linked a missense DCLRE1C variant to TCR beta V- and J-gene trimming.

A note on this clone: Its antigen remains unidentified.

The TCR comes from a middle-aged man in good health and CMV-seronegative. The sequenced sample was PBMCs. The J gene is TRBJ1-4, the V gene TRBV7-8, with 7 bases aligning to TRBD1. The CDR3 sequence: CASSLRGQGEEKLFF. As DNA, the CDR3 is TGTGCCAGCAGCTTACGGGGGCAGGGGGAAGAAAAACTGTTTTTT.